This is a list of T cell receptor beta chains from one sample in a study of T cell repertoires in cytomegalovirus infection. In TCRdb, the reads were re-called with MiXCR into one record per CDR3 protein. The profile shows 600,000 to 700,000 distinct CDR3 sequences, around 30% of them singletons. Their target antigens are unknown. This material consisted of cultured PBMCs, taken from culture after CMV antigen stimulation. The receptors were sampled from a human donor in good health (CMV status not recorded). Some clones in this sample may be carry-over from other donors' samples. The CDR3 runs from the conserved cysteine through the conserved F or W. Each record gives: D gene, V gene, J gene, clone size, CDR3 protein, CDR3 DNA. D genes are given only for firm matches. Size values are once, few and many counts, or a class for expanded clones, and some rows have none.

D: -
V: TRBV4-1
J: TRBJ2-3
size: few
CDR3: CASSTRRGLSTDTQYF
DNA: TGCGCCAGCAGCACTCGTCGGGGGCTGAGCACAGATACGCAGTATTTT

D: -
V: TRBV18
J: TRBJ2-6
size: -
CDR3: CASLPPQGTGANVLTF
DNA: TGTGCCAGCTTACCCCCACAGGGCACCGGGGCCAACGTCCTGACTTTC

D: -
V: TRBV18
J: TRBJ1-2
size: few
CDR3: CASSGLPDGGLYYGYTF
DNA: TGTGCCAGCTCCGGCCTGCCGGATGGAGGGCTCTACTATGGCTACACCTTC

D: -
V: TRBV12-3/TRBV12-4
J: TRBJ1-4
size: -
CDR3: CASSPEQANNEKLFF
DNA: TGTGCCAGCAGTCCCGAACAGGCGAATAATGAAAAACTGTTTTTT

D: TRBD2
V: TRBV6-1
J: TRBJ2-3
size: -
CDR3: CASRDSSGRRTSTDTQYF
DNA: TGTGCCAGCAGGGACTCTAGCGGGAGGCGTACTAGCACAGATACGCAGTATTTT

D: TRBD2
V: TRBV12-3/TRBV12-4
J: TRBJ2-1
size: -
CDR3: CASSRGPTSGRADNEQFF
DNA: TGTGCCAGCAGCCGCGGCCCGACTAGCGGGAGGGCCGATAATGAGCAGTTCTTC

D: -
V: TRBV7-9
J: TRBJ1-1
size: many
CDR3: CASSALQKNTEAFF
DNA: TGTGCCAGCAGCGCGCTTCAGAAAAACACTGAAGCTTTCTTT

D: TRBD1
V: TRBV2
J: TRBJ2-5
size: few
CDR3: CASNHLQGAQETQYF
DNA: TGTGCCAGCAACCATCTACAGGGGGCCCAAGAGACCCAGTACTTC

D: -
V: TRBV6-8
J: TRBJ2-1
size: -
CDR3: CASSYSRGGGVEQFF
DNA: TGTGCCAGCAGTTACTCCAGGGGAGGGGGGGTTGAGCAGTTCTTC

D: -
V: TRBV6-5
J: TRBJ2-1
size: -
CDR3: CATTRSSYNEQFF
DNA: TGTGCCACCACGAGGAGCTCCTACAATGAGCAGTTCTTC

D: -
V: TRBV7-2
J: TRBJ1-5
size: -
CDR3: CASSFGQDQPQHF
DNA: TGTGCCAGCAGCTTTGGACAAGATCAGCCCCAGCATTTT

D: -
V: TRBV18
J: TRBJ1-5
size: -
CDR3: CASSPQGPSNQPQHF
DNA: TGTGCCAGCTCACCACAGGGGCCCAGCAATCAGCCCCAGCATTTT

D: -
V: TRBV19
J: TRBJ2-3
size: -
CDR3: CASSIVGGERKSTDTQYF
DNA: TGTGCCAGTAGTATAGTGGGAGGAGAGAGAAAGAGCACAGATACGCAGTATTTT

D: TRBD2
V: TRBV4-1
J: TRBJ2-3
size: -
CDR3: CASSPAAAGGTDTQYF
DNA: TGCGCCAGCAGCCCCGCGGCGGCGGGGGGCACAGATACGCAGTATTTT

D: -
V: TRBV28
J: TRBJ2-3
size: few
CDR3: CASSLGSAAPFDTQYF
DNA: TGTGCCAGCAGTTTAGGCTCGGCAGCCCCGTTTGATACGCAGTATTTT

D: -
V: TRBV19
J: TRBJ2-4
size: -
CDR3: CASSPLGRGRGAKNIQYF
DNA: TGTGCCAGTAGTCCCCTGGGCAGGGGAAGAGGGGCCAAAAACATTCAGTACTTC

D: TRBD2
V: TRBV6-2/TRBV6-3
J: TRBJ2-7
size: -
CDR3: CAREERERAYEQYF
DNA: TGTGCCAGGGAAGAGCGGGAGAGGGCCTACGAGCAGTACTTC

D: -
V: TRBV27
J: TRBJ2-2
size: -
CDR3: CASSFITLRQKKNTGELFF
DNA: TGTGCCAGCAGTTTTATCACCCTGAGACAGAAAAAGAACACCGGGGAGCTGTTTTTT

D: TRBD1
V: TRBV12-3/TRBV12-4
J: TRBJ1-4
size: few
CDR3: CASRSTGNEKLFF
DNA: TGTGCCAGTCGGTCGACAGGGAATGAAAAACTGTTTTTT

D: -
V: TRBV7-6
J: TRBJ2-2
size: few
CDR3: CASSLEGGSGGELFF
DNA: TGTGCCAGCAGCTTAGAGGGGGGGAGCGGCGGGGAGCTGTTTTTT

D: -
V: TRBV7-2
J: TRBJ1-1
size: many
CDR3: CASSQEAVAFF
DNA: TGTGCCAGCAGCCAGGAGGCAGTGGCTTTCTTT

D: TRBD1
V: TRBV5-5
J: TRBJ2-3
size: -
CDR3: CASSLRDRGSGDTQYF
DNA: TGTGCCAGCAGCCTAAGGGACAGGGGTTCGGGGGATACGCAGTATTTT

D: -
V: TRBV12-3/TRBV12-4
J: TRBJ1-5
size: -
CDR3: CASSLGPWNQPQHF
DNA: TGTGCCAGCAGTTTAGGGCCCTGGAATCAGCCCCAGCATTTT

D: TRBD1
V: TRBV4-2
J: TRBJ2-5
size: few
CDR3: CASSQGPTGGEETQYF
DNA: TGTGCCAGCAGCCAAGGCCCTACAGGGGGAGAAGAGACCCAGTACTTC

D: -
V: TRBV7-9
J: TRBJ1-1
size: -
CDR3: CASSSESTTEAFF
DNA: TGTGCCAGCAGCTCGGAATCAACGACTGAAGCTTTCTTT

D: -
V: TRBV9
J: TRBJ2-7
size: -
CDR3: CASSEGTAGKTEQYF
DNA: TGTGCCAGCAGCGAAGGGACAGCGGGTAAGACCGAGCAGTACTTC

D: -
V: TRBV7-2
J: TRBJ2-5
size: many
CDR3: CASTRWAEETQYF
DNA: TGTGCCAGCACCCGATGGGCGGAGGAGACCCAGTACTTC

D: TRBD1
V: TRBV5-3
J: TRBJ1-1
size: -
CDR3: CASSQLNRGSPSTEAFF
DNA: TGTGCCAGCAGCCAACTAAACAGGGGGTCCCCGAGCACTGAAGCTTTCTTT

D: TRBD2
V: TRBV7-8
J: TRBJ2-1
size: few
CDR3: CASSILVTSGSSGSF
DNA: TGTGCCAGCAGCATACTGGTTACTAGCGGGAGTAGTGGGTCCTTC

D: -
V: TRBV6-8
J: TRBJ2-1
size: -
CDR3: CASSYSGGQTGNEQFF
DNA: TGTGCCAGCAGTTACTCGGGGGGTCAGACGGGCAACGAGCAGTTCTTC

D: -
V: TRBV12-3/TRBV12-4
J: TRBJ1-2
size: -
CDR3: CASSPVPSDGYTF
DNA: TGTGCCAGCAGTCCCGTGCCCAGCGATGGCTACACCTTC

D: -
V: TRBV28
J: TRBJ1-5
size: few
CDR3: CASQGGFAGAGNQPQHF
DNA: TGTGCCAGTCAAGGAGGGTTCGCAGGGGCGGGCAATCAGCCCCAGCATTTT

D: -
V: TRBV7-2
J: TRBJ2-1
size: -
CDR3: CASSQQQGVYNEQFF
DNA: TGTGCCAGCAGCCAGCAACAGGGAGTGTACAATGAGCAGTTCTTC

D: -
V: TRBV2
J: TRBJ2-5
size: -
CDR3: CASSAQGPVRETQYF
DNA: TGTGCCAGCAGTGCTCAGGGACCGGTGCGAGAGACCCAGTACTTC

D: -
V: TRBV7-8
J: TRBJ2-3
size: many
CDR3: CASSRDHLWGGPDTQYF
DNA: TGTGCCAGCAGCCGCGACCACCTTTGGGGGGGGCCAGATACGCAGTATTTT

D: TRBD1
V: TRBV6-1
J: TRBJ2-1
size: few
CDR3: CASYEGAYNEQFF
DNA: TGTGCCAGCTATGAGGGGGCATACAATGAGCAGTTCTTC

D: -
V: TRBV12-3/TRBV12-4
J: TRBJ1-3
size: -
CDR3: CASSFRPSASGNTIYF
DNA: TGTGCCAGCAGTTTTAGGCCTTCCGCCTCTGGAAACACCATATATTTT

D: -
V: TRBV19
J: TRBJ2-2
size: -
CDR3: CASRSTGELFF
DNA: TGTGCCAGTAGGAGCACCGGGGAGCTGTTTTTT

D: TRBD1
V: TRBV5-4
J: TRBJ1-4
size: -
CDR3: CASSLGQGSTNEKLFF
DNA: TGTGCCAGCAGCTTGGGACAGGGGTCAACTAATGAAAAACTGTTTTTT

D: -
V: TRBV4-1
J: TRBJ1-2
size: -
CDR3: CASSQPRQRANYGYTF
DNA: TGCGCCAGCAGCCAACCTAGACAGCGGGCTAACTATGGCTACACCTTC

D: -
V: TRBV7-2
J: TRBJ2-2
size: -
CDR3: CASSLHAPGNTGELFF
DNA: TGTGCCAGCAGCCTCCACGCACCAGGGAATACCGGGGAGCTGTTTTTT

D: TRBD1
V: TRBV7-2
J: TRBJ2-7
size: -
CDR3: CASSLFLGTGAYEQYF
DNA: TGTGCCAGCAGCTTATTTCTCGGGACAGGCGCCTACGAGCAGTACTTC

D: -
V: TRBV7-9
J: TRBJ1-1
size: -
CDR3: CASSPVGGLAFF
DNA: TGTGCCAGCAGCCCCGTAGGGGGACTGGCTTTCTTT

D: -
V: TRBV4-1
J: TRBJ2-1
size: -
CDR3: CASSQVASQYNEQFF
DNA: TGCGCCAGCAGCCAGGTAGCTAGCCAGTACAATGAGCAGTTCTTC

D: -
V: TRBV7-9
J: TRBJ2-1
size: once
CDR3: CASSLAGERRQFF
DNA: TGTGCCAGCAGCTTAGCGGGAGAGCGGCGGCAGTTCTTC

D: -
V: TRBV6-5
J: TRBJ2-7
size: -
CDR3: CASSYFDPDSSYEQYF
DNA: TGTGCCAGCAGTTACTTCGACCCCGATTCCTCTTACGAGCAGTACTTC

D: -
V: TRBV7-9
J: TRBJ2-7
size: few
CDR3: CASSPSPSASSYEQYF
DNA: TGTGCCAGCAGCCCCAGCCCGTCGGCGAGCTCCTACGAGCAGTACTTC

D: TRBD1
V: TRBV7-9
J: TRBJ1-1
size: few
CDR3: CASSFRPGGSTEAFF
DNA: TGTGCCAGCAGTTTCAGACCAGGGGGAAGCACTGAAGCTTTCTTT

D: -
V: TRBV28
J: TRBJ2-1
size: -
CDR3: CASSPIPGRYNEQFF
DNA: TGTGCCAGCAGTCCAATCCCGGGACGGTACAATGAGCAGTTCTTC

D: -
V: TRBV11-2
J: TRBJ2-3
size: -
CDR3: CASSWIAVSTDTQYF
DNA: TGTGCCAGCAGCTGGATAGCGGTTAGCACAGATACGCAGTATTTT

D: TRBD1
V: TRBV7-9
J: TRBJ2-2
size: few
CDR3: CASNPGQGNTGELFF
DNA: TGTGCCAGCAACCCGGGACAGGGAAACACCGGGGAGCTGTTTTTT

D: -
V: TRBV19
J: TRBJ1-6
size: -
CDR3: CASTPGLSPSPLHF
DNA: TGTGCCAGTACTCCGGGACTGAGTCCTTCACCCCTCCACTTT